These 3 T cell receptor beta chains were sequenced from one sample in a study of human T cells and chemical hapten exposure. Time point meaning: pre-sensitization, week 0. The treatment was: therapeutic diphenylcyclopropenone sensitization with weekly scalp DPC. TCRdb ran MiXCR on the RACE reads and lists one entry per CDR3 protein. Here the sample spans under 300,000 distinct CDR3 sequences, roughly 8% being singletons. Sequenced here: whole blood, sampled in connection with sensitization to the hapten diphenylcyclopropenone (DPC). The source of these receptors is a man between 18 and 29 years old with alopecia areata. Some clones in this sample may be carry-over from other donors' samples.

This clonotype was counted only a few times. The chain uses TRBV6-5 and TRBJ2-7; 11 bases map to TRBD1. Germline trimming cut 0 bases from V and 4 bases from J; bases unmatched to any gene: 14. Germline V gives CDR1 MNHEY, CDR2 SVGAGI. This CDR3 is built from 19 residues. The CDR3 DNA is TGTGCCAGCAGTTACTCCGCGTTCCGGACAGGGGGCCGATCTTACGAGCAGTACTTC. This sequence encodes CASSYSAFRTGGRSYEQYF.

This clonotype has just a few counts. The V and J genes are TRBV7-2 and TRBJ2-3, with 7 bases lining up with TRBD1. The CDR3 extends over 15 amino acids. V dropped 0 bases and J dropped 5; count of bases not matched to a gene: 5. The germline CDR1 and CDR2 sequences are SGHTA and FQGNSA. CDR3 nucleotides: TGTGCCAGCAGCTTAGCAAGGGGGCGCCTAGATACGCAGTATTTT. It specifies CASSLARGRLDTQYF.

The chain recombines TRBV28 with TRBJ1-1; D unresolved. Trimming removed 7 bases from V and 0 bases from J, with 15 bases in between. The CDR3 consists of 15 residues. The germline gives CDR1 MDHEN, CDR2 SYDVKM. The CDR3 bases are TGTGCCAGCACTAGAGGGATGCTTATGAACACTGAAGCTTTCTTT. Its translation: CASTRGMLMNTEAFF. Looking up the rest from reference TRBV28 and TRBJ1-1 gives the full variable domain: DVKVTQSSRYLVKRTGEKVFLECVQDMDHENMFWYRQDPGLGLRLIYFSYDVKMKEKGDIPEGYSVSREKKERFSLILESASTNQTSMYLCASTRGMLMNTEAFFGQGTRLTVV.